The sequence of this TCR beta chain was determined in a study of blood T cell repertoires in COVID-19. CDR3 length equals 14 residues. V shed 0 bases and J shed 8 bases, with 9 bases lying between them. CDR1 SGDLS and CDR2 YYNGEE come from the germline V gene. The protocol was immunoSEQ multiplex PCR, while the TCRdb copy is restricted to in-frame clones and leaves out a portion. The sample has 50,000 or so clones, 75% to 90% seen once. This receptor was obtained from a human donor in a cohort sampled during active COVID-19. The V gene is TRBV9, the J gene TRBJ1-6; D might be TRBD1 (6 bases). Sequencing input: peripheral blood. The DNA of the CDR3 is TGTGCCAGCAGCGTAGTAGGGGGAGATTCACCCCTCCACTTT. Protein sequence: CASSVVGGDSPLHF.